One and the same sample provided the 26 T cell receptor beta chains below, sequenced in a study of human T cells and chemical hapten exposure. The time point here: pre-sensitization, week 0. The treatment denotes: therapeutic diphenylcyclopropenone sensitization with weekly scalp DPC. TCRdb reanalysed the RACE reads using MiXCR and keeps one entry per CDR3 protein. The repertoire holds 85,000 to 90,000 distinct CDR3 sequences, with 9.6% as singletons. The material was whole blood, obtained in connection with sensitization to the hapten diphenylcyclopropenone (DPC). All receptors derive from a woman aged 40-49 years with alopecia areata. Some clones in this sample may be carry-over from other donors' samples.

The chain couples TRBV7-9 to TRBJ2-4; 8 bases match TRBD1. Losses at the gene ends were 4 bases for V and 0 bases for J; bases not matched to a gene: 5. This CDR3 comprises 16 residues. Germline V gene lookup returns CDR1 SEHNR and CDR2 FQNEAQ (reference sequence). The CDR3 sequence: CASSSTGALAKNIQYF. The CDR3 DNA reads as TGTGCCAGCAGCTCGACAGGGGCCTTAGCCAAAAACATTCAGTACTTC.

Regarding this clonotype: This may arise from a read error, as a much more abundant clone is one base away. V gene TRBV7-9 combines with J gene TRBJ1-1; tentatively, D is TRBD1 (5 bases). Germline V gives CDR1 SEHNR, CDR2 FQNEAQ (reference sequence). The CDR3 contains 16 residues. Trimming pared 0 bases from V and 1 base from J, leaving 12 bases between. This CDR3 reads CASSLAHIGENTEAFF. DNA for the CDR3: TGTGCCAGCAGCTTAGCGCATATAGGGGAGAACACTGAAGCTTTCTTT.

This clonotype appeared many times. V and J are TRBV11-2 and TRBJ2-2; TRBD1 or TRBD2 may be the D gene (6 bases each). The germline V gene has CDR1 SGHAT and CDR2 FQNNGV. The CDR3 has 15 amino acids. V dropped 1 base and J dropped 5 bases, with 11 bases sitting between them. In nucleotides, the CDR3 is TGTGCCAGCAGCTTAGTGGGGGGCCAGACCGGGGAGCTGTTTTTT. Encoded protein: CASSLVGGQTGELFF.

The chain employs TRBV20-1 and TRBJ1-5, with TRBD1 matching over 7 bases. The CDR3 extends over 14 amino acids. Unmatched junction bases numbered 5, after V lost 4 bases and J lost 2 bases. Germline CDR1 is DFQATT and CDR2 is SNEGSKA (reference sequence). DNA of the CDR3: TGCAGTGCTATATTTACAGGGGGCAATCAGCCCCAGCATTTT. Protein product: CSAIFTGGNQPQHF.

This clonotype was seen at least ten times. This sequence joins TRBV6-1 and TRBJ1-5, with a weak D call TRBD1 (6 bases). The CDR3 extends over 13 amino acids. Germline V gene sequence: CDR1 MNHNS, CDR2 SASEGT. Trimming left V 6 bases short and J 4 bases short, with 10 bases between. For the CDR3, the DNA is TGTGCCAGCAGAGGACAGTTAAATCAGCCCCAGCATTTT. Translated, it gives CASRGQLNQPQHF.

This clonotype was observed a few times. The chain combines TRBV4-3 with TRBJ1-1; TRBD1 might be the D (5 bases). Trimming pared 0 bases from V and 6 bases from J, leaving 14 bases between. CDR1 and CDR2 from the germline V gene are LGHNA and YSLEER. This CDR3 spans 15 amino acids. CDR3 nucleotide sequence: TGCGCCAGCAGCCAAGATTGGTGGGGGAGGGCTGAAGCTTTCTTT. Protein product: CASSQDWWGRAEAFF.

The table lists this clonotype with many counts. The gene calls are TRBV11-2 and TRBJ2-1, with D unresolved. The germline V gene encodes CDR1 SGHAT and CDR2 FQNNGV. Trimming removed 5 bases from V and 4 bases from J, with 9 bases in between. The CDR3 has 13 amino acids. The CDR3 spells CASSTHSYNEQFF. Written as DNA, the CDR3 is TGTGCCAGCAGCACACACAGTTACAATGAGCAGTTCTTC.

This clonotype was recorded many times. V usage is TRBV7-2 and J usage is TRBJ1-2; D is undetermined. Per germline, CDR1 SGHTA and CDR2 FQGNSA. V gave up 1 base and J gave up 5 bases, with 11 bases separating them. CDR3 size: 14 residues. In DNA form, the CDR3 reads TGTGCCAGCAGCTTAGATCGTGCAGCTTATGGCTACACCTTC. Translation: CASSLDRAAYGYTF. Based on the CDR3 plus reference TRBV7-2 and TRBJ1-2, the full variable domain is GAGVSQSPSNKVTEKGKDVELRCDPISGHTALYWYRQSLGQGLEFLIYFQGNSAPDKSGLPSDRFSAERTGGSVSTLTIQRTQQEDSAVYLCASSLDRAAYGYTFGSGTRLTVV.

The rearrangement uses TRBV27 and TRBJ1-1; D call uncertain. Trimming cost V 2 bases and J 1 base, with 11 bases left between them. The CDR3 covers 15 residues. Germline V gene data show CDR1 as MNHEY and CDR2 as SMNVEV (reference sequence). CDR3 in DNA: TGTGCCAGCAGTTTAAATGGCCTCTCGAACACTGAAGCTTTCTTT. This translates into CASSLNGLSNTEAFF.

This clonotype occurred a few times. The V and J genes are TRBV4-3 and TRBJ2-7; weak D call: TRBD2 (6 bases). Germline assignment: CDR1 LGHNA and CDR2 YSLEER. The CDR3 consists of 13 residues. The V and J ends lost 0 bases and 4 bases respectively, with 7 bases between them. The CDR3 loop is CASSQERGYEQYF. The CDR3 DNA reads TGCGCCAGCAGCCAAGAGCGGGGTTACGAGCAGTACTTC.

This chain joins TRBV12-3 or TRBV12-4 and TRBJ2-7; maybe TRBD2 (6 bases). Trimming stripped 5 bases from V and 0 bases from J, with 14 bases between. The CDR3 is 15 amino acids. The CDR3: CASSPSDGGSYEQYF. CDR3 sequence (DNA): TGTGCCAGCAGTCCTTCGGACGGGGGCTCCTACGAGCAGTACTTC.

The V and J genes are TRBV6-2 or TRBV6-3 and TRBJ2-7; 8 bases align to TRBD1. CDR3 size: 13 residues. Looked up from germline, CDR1 is MNHEY and CDR2 is SVGEGT. After removal of 10 bases from V and 4 bases from J, the junction contained 9 bases not matched to a gene. CDR3 DNA: TGTGCCACCCTAGGGACAGGAATTTACGAGCAGTACTTC. It translates to CATLGTGIYEQYF.

This rearrangement joins TRBV27 to TRBJ1-2; 7 bases align to TRBD1. V lost 5 bases and J lost 2; bases outside the gene matches: 8. This CDR3 comprises 15 residues. Per germline, CDR1 MNHEY and CDR2 SMNVEV (reference sequence). CDR3 in DNA: TGTGCCAGCAGTGTGGTCCGGGACAGCAACTATGGCTACACCTTC. Amino acids: CASSVVRDSNYGYTF.

This clonotype has a handful of counts. J is TRBJ1-6 and V is TRBV2; 8 nucleotides line up with TRBD1. Germline V gives CDR1 SNHLY, CDR2 FYNNEI. This CDR3 is 15 amino acids long. J lost 6 bases, V lost 6 bases, and 7 bases had no gene match. The CDR3 sequence: CASSLTGAFNSPLHF. The CDR3 nucleotides are TGTGCCAGCAGCCTGACAGGGGCCTTTAATTCACCCCTCCACTTT. The full variable domain, rest sourced from reference TRBV2 and TRBJ1-6, is EPEVTQTPSHQVTQMGQEVILRCVPISNHLYFYWYRQILGQKVEFLVSFYNNEISEKSEIFDDQFSVERPDGSNFTLKIRSTKLEDSAMYFCASSLTGAFNSPLHFGNGTRLTVT.

This clonotype has at least ten counts. V and J are TRBV6-7 and TRBJ1-1; D is undetermined. TRBV6-7 is an open reading frame, and its role is uncertain. V lost 5 bases to trimming and J lost 1 base, with 8 bases between them. This CDR3 region has 13 residues. CDR3 in amino acids: CASSLWRNTEAFF. The CDR3 DNA sequence: TGTGCCAGCAGTCTCTGGCGGAACACTGAAGCTTTCTTT.

This clonotype showed up many times. V gene TRBV4-3 combines with J gene TRBJ2-1; no firm D call. Germline assignment: CDR1 LGHNA and CDR2 YSLEER. This CDR3 spans 13 amino acids. Trimming stripped 0 bases from V and 15 bases from J, with 15 bases between. The CDR3 sequence is CASSQDRRAPGFF. CDR3 coding DNA: TGCGCCAGCAGCCAAGATAGAAGGGCCCCGGGGTTCTTC.

The chain couples TRBV13 to TRBJ1-2; a weak D match, TRBD1 (6 bases). V was shortened by 10 bases and J by 7 bases, with 22 bases between the two germline ends. Germline V gives CDR1 PRHDT, CDR2 FYEKMQ (reference sequence). The CDR3 loop spans 14 amino acids. CDR3 protein: CATHRRDNKGGYTF. CDR3 DNA sequence: TGTGCCACCCACCGCCGGGACAATAAAGGTGGCTACACCTTC.

This chain links TRBV5-6 with TRBJ2-3; 13 positions agree with TRBD2. Unmatched junction bases numbered 4, after V lost 2 bases and J lost 4 bases. Germline CDR1 is SGHDT and CDR2 is YYEEEE. CDR3 length: 16 residues. The DNA of the CDR3 is TGTGCCAGCAGCTTAACTAGCGGGGGGGCCGCAGATACGCAGTATTTT. Protein product: CASSLTSGGAADTQYF.

This clonotype was seen more than once but under ten times. The gene calls are TRBV2 and TRBJ1-1, with D perhaps TRBD1 (5 bases). Germline CDR1 SNHLY, CDR2 FYNNEI. V lost 3 bases to trimming and J lost 7 bases, with 9 bases between them. This CDR3 has 12 residues. CDR3 sequence (DNA): TGTGCCAGCAGTGATTGGGGGATTGAAGCTTTCTTT. Encoded protein: CASSDWGIEAFF.

The chain links TRBV21-1 to TRBJ2-2; TRBD2 is taken as the D call from the table, unchecked against the DNA. TRBV21-1 is listed as a pseudogene. This CDR3 comprises 15 residues. The CDR3 spells CASSLVGPTAGELFF. The CDR3 region has the DNA TGTGCCAGCAGCTTAGTGGGCCCGACCGCGGGGGAGCTGTTTTTT.

A few counts support this clonotype. This chain connects TRBV4-2 to TRBJ1-2; no definite D call. The V end lost 1 base, the J end lost 6 bases, and 18 bases lay between the germline ends. CDR1 LGHNA and CDR2 YNFKEQ come from the germline V gene. The CDR3 totals 16 residues. This chain's CDR3 is CASSQVAQAEGHGYTF. CDR3 nucleotides: TGTGCCAGCAGCCAAGTGGCCCAGGCAGAAGGCCATGGCTACACCTTC.

This clonotype was recorded many times. The V and J genes are TRBV7-2 and TRBJ2-3; 8 bases map to TRBD2. This CDR3 has 16 residues. Trimming took 1 base from V and 4 from J; bases not matched to a gene: 7. Per germline, CDR1 SGHTA and CDR2 FQGNSA. The CDR3 nucleotides read TGTGCCAGCAGCTTAGAGCGGGGGCGCGTCTCAGATACGCAGTATTTT. It encodes CASSLERGRVSDTQYF.

This clonotype was recorded a few times. The rearrangement joins TRBV29-1 to TRBJ1-2; no firm D call. CDR3 length: 12 amino acids. V gave up 4 bases and J gave up 2 bases, with 8 bases separating them. CDR1 and CDR2 (germline): SQVTM, ANQGSEA. The CDR3 nucleotides read TGCAGCGTTGTACGGAGAAACTATGGCTACACCTTC. Translating gives CSVVRRNYGYTF.

This clonotype was recorded many times. The CDR3 region has the DNA TGCGCCAGCCACAGGGGGCCGGGGGATGAAAAACTGTTTTTT. As protein: CASHRGPGDEKLFF. The V call is TRBV5-1, the J call TRBJ1-4, with 9 bases fitting TRBD1. Germline V gene lookup returns CDR1 SGHRS and CDR2 YFSETQ. The V and J ends lost 7 bases and 6 bases, in that order; junction bases with no gene match: 7. The length of the CDR3 is 14 residues. Filled out from reference TRBV5-1 and TRBJ1-4, the complete variable domain reads KAGVTQTPRYLIKTRGQQVTLSCSPISGHRSVSWYQQTPGQGLQFLFEYFSETQRNKGNFPGRFSGRQFSNSRSEMNVSTLELGDSALYLCASHRGPGDEKLFFGSGTQLSVL.

This clonotype was seen ten or more times. The chain combines TRBV7-2 with TRBJ2-5, with a tentative D call TRBD2 (6 bases). In germline, CDR1 is SGHTA, CDR2 FQGNSA. Deletions cut 7 bases from V and 4 bases from J, with 16 bases between. This CDR3 contains 14 residues. CDR3 DNA sequence: TGTGCCAGCAACCTTCTCTCCGGGGGAGAGACCCAGTACTTC. Its protein is CASNLLSGGETQYF.

Ten or more counts support this clonotype. The J gene is TRBJ1-1, the V gene TRBV6-5; D is possibly TRBD1 (5 bases). The CDR3 spans 14 residues. Trimming pared 6 bases from V and 4 bases from J, leaving 15 bases between. CDR1 is MNHEY, CDR2 SVGAGI, per germline. The CDR3 here is CASSRGGRATEAFF. In DNA, the CDR3 is TGTGCCAGCAGCCGGGGGGGAAGGGCCACTGAAGCTTTCTTT.